These 9 T cell receptor beta chains originate from one sample sequenced in a study of blood T cell repertoires in COVID-19. The protocol was immunoSEQ multiplex PCR, while the TCRdb copy is restricted to in-frame clones and leaves out a portion. Among about 150,000 clones, roughly 85% were seen once, and the ten largest hold 4.3%. Sequenced input: PBMCs or T cells enriched from blood (not recorded which). All receptors come from a man aged 50 to 60 who had recovered from COVID-19.

The rearrangement uses TRBV4-3 and TRBJ2-2; possible D gene TRBD1, 6 bases. Germline CDR1 reads LGHNA; CDR2 reads YSLEER. This CDR3 is 17 amino acids long. V lost 4 bases, J lost 0 bases, and 15 bases lay in between. The CDR3 here is CASSLQSGTTNTGELFF. CDR3 in DNA: TGCGCCAGCAGCCTCCAATCCGGGACAACGAACACCGGGGAGCTGTTTTTT.

V and J are TRBV6-5 and TRBJ1-5; unclear D gene. V shed 1 base and J shed 4 bases, with 8 bases lying between them. Per germline, CDR1 MNHEY and CDR2 SVGAGI. The CDR3 spans 14 residues. DNA for the CDR3: TGTGCCAGCAGTTACTATAGAGGAAATCAGCCCCAGCATTTT. Its translation: CASSYYRGNQPQHF.

The chain combines TRBV19 with TRBJ1-2, with a possible D match to TRBD1 (5 bases). Germline lookup yields CDR1 LNHDA and CDR2 SQIVND (reference sequence). V was shortened by 4 bases and J by 5 bases, with 14 bases between the two germline ends. This CDR3 has 14 amino acids. The DNA for the CDR3 is TGTGCCAGTAGTAGTAGGGGCCAGGCATATGGCTACACCTTC. This translates into CASSSRGQAYGYTF.

This sequence joins TRBV5-4 and TRBJ1-1, with D possibly TRBD1 on 6 matching bases. Trimming stripped 1 base from V and 5 bases from J, with 9 bases between. There are 13 residues in the CDR3. Germline V gene sequence: CDR1 SGHNT, CDR2 YYREEE (reference sequence). The chain's CDR3 is CASSLYQGTEAFF. The CDR3 coding sequence is TGTGCCAGCAGCTTGTATCAGGGGACTGAAGCTTTCTTT.

This chain uses TRBV5-1 with TRBJ1-1, with TRBD1 identical over 7 bases. This CDR3 has 16 amino acids. The V segment lost 0 bases and the J segment 2 bases; nucleotides outside the gene matches: 7. CDR1 is SGHRS, CDR2 YFSETQ, per germline. The CDR3 nucleotides read TGCGCCAGCAGCTTGGGACAGGGAAACGATAACACTGAAGCTTTCTTT. Translation: CASSLGQGNDNTEAFF.

The J gene is TRBJ2-1, the V gene TRBV5-6; 10 bases are a match to TRBD2. In germline, CDR1 is SGHDT, CDR2 YYEEEE. Trimming took 1 base from V and 7 from J; bases not matched to a gene: 5. The CDR3 extends over 15 amino acids. The CDR3 bases are TGTGCCAGCAGCTTGCCTAGCGGGAGTACTAATGAGCAGTTCTTC. Its protein is CASSLPSGSTNEQFF.

This clone showed up just a few times. V and J are TRBV19 and TRBJ1-2, with TRBD1 identical over 11 bases. V lost 9 bases, J lost 5 bases, and 8 bases stayed unmatched. Per the germline V gene, CDR1 is LNHDA and CDR2 is SQIVND (reference sequence). This CDR3 has 14 residues. The DNA of the CDR3 is TGTGCCAGCAGCCGGGACAGGGGGAAATATGGCTACACCTTC. This codes for CASSRDRGKYGYTF. Variable domain in full (rest from reference TRBV19 and TRBJ1-2): DGGITQSPKYLFRKEGQNVTLSCEQNLNHDAMYWYRQDPGQGLRLIYYSQIVNDFQKGDIAEGYSVSREKKESFPLTVTSAQKNPTAFYLCASSRDRGKYGYTFGSGTRLTVV.

The J gene is TRBJ2-4, the V gene TRBV19; D gene unclear. Per germline, CDR1 LNHDA and CDR2 SQIVND (reference sequence). The CDR3 extends over 15 amino acids. Deletions cut 5 bases from V and 2 bases from J, with 13 bases between. The CDR3 DNA is TGTGCCAGTAGTGAACAGAAAAAAACCAAAAACATTCAGTACTTC. Its protein is CASSEQKKTKNIQYF.

J is TRBJ1-2 and V is TRBV10-2; 9 bases are a match to TRBD1. V trimming: 6 bases; J trimming: 8 bases; junction bases outside the gene matches: 16. Per the germline V gene, CDR1 is WSHSY and CDR2 is SAAADI. The CDR3 is 16 residues long. For the CDR3, the DNA is TGCGCCAGCAGCCCACTAACAACCGGGACAGGGAGAGGCTACACCTTC. This translates into CASSPLTTGTGRGYTF.